This T cell receptor beta chain was found in a study of regulatory T cells in long-lasting Graves disease. A note on this clonotype: What it recognizes is unknown. This is likely a read error, given that the CDR3 carries no conserved phenylalanine or tryptophan at its end.

Time point defined: persistent/refractory GD, antithyroid drugs over 5 years with positive TRAb. The TCR library was made from RNA extracted from PBMCs. The patient group derived from an endocrinology department in Xi'an, China. Study findings and constraints: TRBV28, TRBJ1-2 and TRBJ2-5 were segments that persistent disease favored. Persistent Graves' cases showed lower TCR diversity than newly diagnosed cases.

Germline-derived CDR1 and CDR2 are LNHDA and SQIVND (reference sequence). The V and J ends lost 7 bases and 7 bases respectively, with 19 bases between them. The CDR3 covers 14 residues. For TCR beta, libraries came from iRepertoire HTBI primers and Arm-PCR of CDR3 regions. TCRdb re-called the multiplex PCR reads with MiXCR, one entry per CDR3 protein. The sample lists about 400,000 distinct CDR3 sequences; less than 25% were seen once. This TCR was recovered from a female donor with Graves disease. This chain connects TRBV19 to TRBJ1-1, with D tentatively TRBD1 (5 bases). Sample: peripheral blood mononuclear cells (PBMCs), taken when the disease was refractory, from a patient treated with antithyroid drugs. The CDR3 nucleotides are TGTGCCAGTATGTCTCGGCGCCAGGGTGTTGAAGCTTTCCTT. Residues: CASMSRRQGVEAFL.